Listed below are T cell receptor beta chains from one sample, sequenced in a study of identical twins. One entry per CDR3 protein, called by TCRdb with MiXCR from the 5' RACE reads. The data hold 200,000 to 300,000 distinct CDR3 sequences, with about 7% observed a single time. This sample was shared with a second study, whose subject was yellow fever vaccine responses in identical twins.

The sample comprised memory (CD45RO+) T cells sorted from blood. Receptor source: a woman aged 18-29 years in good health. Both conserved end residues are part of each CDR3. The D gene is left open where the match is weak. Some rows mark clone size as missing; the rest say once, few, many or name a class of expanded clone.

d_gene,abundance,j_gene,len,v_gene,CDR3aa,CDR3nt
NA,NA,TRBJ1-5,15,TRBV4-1,CASSQAPISNQPQHF,TGCGCCAGCAGCCAAGCCCCTATTAGCAATCAGCCCCAGCATTTT
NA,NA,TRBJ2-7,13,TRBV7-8,CASSHGIPCEQYF,TGTGCCAGCAGCCACGGGATACCCTGCGAGCAGTACTTC
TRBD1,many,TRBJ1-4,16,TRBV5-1,CASSPPGQNFNEKLFF,TGCGCCAGCAGCCCACCGGGACAGAATTTTAATGAAAAACTGTTTTTT
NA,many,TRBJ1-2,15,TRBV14,CASSSQELASYGYTF,TGTGCCAGCAGCTCCCAAGAATTGGCGTCCTATGGCTACACCTTC
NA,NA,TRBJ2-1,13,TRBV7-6,CASSFQHSNEQFF,TGTGCCAGCAGCTTCCAACACAGCAATGAGCAGTTCTTC
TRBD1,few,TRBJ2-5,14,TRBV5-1,CASSGGQKAETQYF,TGCGCCAGCAGCGGGGGACAGAAGGCGGAGACCCAGTACTTC
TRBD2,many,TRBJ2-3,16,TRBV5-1,CASSLVGGSGSDTQYF,TGCGCCAGCAGCTTGGTAGGCGGGAGCGGCTCAGATACGCAGTATTTT
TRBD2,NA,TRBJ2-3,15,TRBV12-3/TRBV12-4,CASSLEAGVADTQYF,TGTGCCAGCAGTTTAGAAGCGGGAGTGGCAGATACGCAGTATTTT
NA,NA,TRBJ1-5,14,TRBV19,CASRTADRNQPQHF,TGTGCCAGTAGGACTGCCGATCGCAATCAGCCCCAGCATTTT
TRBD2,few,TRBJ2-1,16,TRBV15,CAPSRQTSGGVREQFF,TGTGCCCCCAGCAGACAGACTAGCGGGGGTGTTAGAGAGCAGTTCTTC
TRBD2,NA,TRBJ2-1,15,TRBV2,CASSEVSGTVNEQFF,TGTGCCAGCAGTGAAGTAAGCGGGACGGTCAATGAGCAGTTCTTC
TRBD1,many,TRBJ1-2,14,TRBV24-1,CATSEGDRPYGYTF,TGTGCCACCAGTGAGGGGGACAGACCCTATGGCTACACCTTC
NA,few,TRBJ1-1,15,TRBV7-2,CASSSWAGASTEAFF,TGTGCCAGCAGCTCTTGGGCGGGCGCGAGCACTGAAGCTTTCTTT
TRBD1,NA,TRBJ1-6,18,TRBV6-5,CASSYSFTGATYNSPLHF,TGTGCCAGCAGTTACTCTTTTACAGGGGCGACTTATAATTCACCCCTCCACTTT
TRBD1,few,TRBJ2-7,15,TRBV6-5,CASSLTGQGSYEQYF,TGTGCCAGCAGTTTGACGGGACAGGGGTCCTACGAGCAGTACTTC
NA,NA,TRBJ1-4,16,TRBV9,CASSPAGQLINEKLFF,TGTGCCAGCAGCCCCGCAGGACAGTTAATTAATGAAAAACTGTTTTTT
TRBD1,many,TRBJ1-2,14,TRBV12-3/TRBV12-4,CASRPGQGGYGYTF,TGTGCCAGCAGGCCGGGACAGGGGGGCTATGGCTACACCTTC
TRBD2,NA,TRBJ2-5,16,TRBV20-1,CSTQPIRTSEQETQYF,TGCAGTACCCAGCCAATTCGGACTAGCGAACAAGAGACCCAGTACTTC
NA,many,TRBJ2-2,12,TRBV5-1,CASSLLGGELFF,TGCGCCAGCAGCTTGCTGGGCGGGGAGCTGTTTTTT
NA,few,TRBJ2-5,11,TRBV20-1,CSVPTRETQYF,TGCAGTGTTCCCACGCGGGAGACCCAGTACTTC
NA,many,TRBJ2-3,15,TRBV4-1,CASSHRGEGTDTQYF,TGCGCCAGCAGCCACAGGGGGGAAGGCACAGATACGCAGTATTTT
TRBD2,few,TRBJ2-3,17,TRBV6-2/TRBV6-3,CASSREWTSGGTDTQYF,TGTGCCAGCAGCCGGGAGTGGACTAGCGGGGGCACAGATACGCAGTATTTT
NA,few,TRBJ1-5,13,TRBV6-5,CASSYSKNQPQHF,TGTGCCAGCAGTTACTCGAAGAATCAGCCCCAGCATTTT
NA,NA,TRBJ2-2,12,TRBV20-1,CSANDGTGELFF,TGCAGTGCTAATGACGGGACCGGGGAGCTGTTTTTT
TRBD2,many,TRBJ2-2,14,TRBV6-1,CASMRTRDTGELFF,TGTGCCAGCATGAGGACTAGGGACACCGGGGAGCTGTTTTTT
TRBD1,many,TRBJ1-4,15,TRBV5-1,CASSVGTATNEKLFF,TGCGCCAGCAGCGTTGGGACAGCAACTAATGAAAAACTGTTTTTT
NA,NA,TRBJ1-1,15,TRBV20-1,CSAREPRAGDTEAFF,TGCAGTGCTAGAGAACCCAGGGCGGGGGACACTGAAGCTTTCTTT
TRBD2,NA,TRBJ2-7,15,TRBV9,CASSTGGTSAYEQYF,TGTGCCAGCAGCACGGGGGGGACAAGTGCCTACGAGCAGTACTTC
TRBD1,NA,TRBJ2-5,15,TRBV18,CASSPNSQGEETQYF,TGTGCCAGCTCACCAAACTCACAGGGGGAGGAGACCCAGTACTTC